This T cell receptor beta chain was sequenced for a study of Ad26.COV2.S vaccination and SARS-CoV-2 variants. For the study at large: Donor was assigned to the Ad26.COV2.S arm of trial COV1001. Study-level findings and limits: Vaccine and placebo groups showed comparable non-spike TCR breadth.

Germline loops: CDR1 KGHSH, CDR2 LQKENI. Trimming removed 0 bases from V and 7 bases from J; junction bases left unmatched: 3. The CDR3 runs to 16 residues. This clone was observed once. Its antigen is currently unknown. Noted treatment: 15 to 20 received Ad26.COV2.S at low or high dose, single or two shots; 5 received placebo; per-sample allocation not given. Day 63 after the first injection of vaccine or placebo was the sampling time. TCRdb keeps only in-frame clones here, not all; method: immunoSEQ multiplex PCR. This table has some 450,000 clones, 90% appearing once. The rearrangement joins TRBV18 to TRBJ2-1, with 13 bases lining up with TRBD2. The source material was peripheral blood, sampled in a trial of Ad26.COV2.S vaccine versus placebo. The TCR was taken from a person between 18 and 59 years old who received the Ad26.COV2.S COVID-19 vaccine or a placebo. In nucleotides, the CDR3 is TGTGCCAGCTCACCACCGGGACTAGCGGGAATGAATGAGCAGTTCTTC. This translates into CASSPPGLAGMNEQFF.